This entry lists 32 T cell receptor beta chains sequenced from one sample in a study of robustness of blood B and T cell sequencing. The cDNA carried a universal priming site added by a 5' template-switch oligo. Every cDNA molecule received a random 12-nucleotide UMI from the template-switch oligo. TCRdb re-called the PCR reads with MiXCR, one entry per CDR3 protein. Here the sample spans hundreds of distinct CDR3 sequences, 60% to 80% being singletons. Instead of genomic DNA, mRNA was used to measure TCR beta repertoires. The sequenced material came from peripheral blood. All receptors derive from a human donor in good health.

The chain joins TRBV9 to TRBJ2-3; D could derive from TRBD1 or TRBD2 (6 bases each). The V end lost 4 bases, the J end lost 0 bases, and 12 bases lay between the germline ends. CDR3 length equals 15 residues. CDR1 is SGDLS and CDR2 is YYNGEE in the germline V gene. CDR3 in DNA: TGTGCCAGCAGCCTTTCGGGGGCTAGCACAGATACGCAGTATTTT. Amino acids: CASSLSGASTDTQYF.

As DNA, the CDR3 is TGTGCCAGCAGCTCGGACAGGGCTTCCGGCTATGGCTACACCTTC. It translates to CASSSDRASGYGYTF. V gene TRBV13 combines with J gene TRBJ1-2, with 8 bases aligning to TRBD1. Germline V gene sequence: CDR1 PRHDT, CDR2 FYEKMQ (reference sequence). Trimming at V came to 4 bases and at J to 4 bases, leaving 8 bases not matched to a gene. CDR3 length equals 15 residues.

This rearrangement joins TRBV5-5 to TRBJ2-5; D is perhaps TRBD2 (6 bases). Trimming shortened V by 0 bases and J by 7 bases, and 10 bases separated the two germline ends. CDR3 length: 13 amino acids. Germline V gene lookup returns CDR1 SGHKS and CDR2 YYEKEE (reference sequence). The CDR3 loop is CASSLGGTGTQYF. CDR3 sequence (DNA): TGTGCCAGCAGCTTGGGCGGGACTGGGACCCAGTACTTC.

CDR3 in DNA: TGTGCCAGCAGCCCCGTTTCGGATACGCAGTATTTT. Amino acids: CASSPVSDTQYF. The chain employs TRBV11-1 and TRBJ2-3, with D unresolved. The CDR3 sequence is 12 residues long. Germline values: CDR1 SGHAT, CDR2 FQDESV (reference sequence). Trimming stripped 5 bases from V and 6 bases from J, with 9 bases between.

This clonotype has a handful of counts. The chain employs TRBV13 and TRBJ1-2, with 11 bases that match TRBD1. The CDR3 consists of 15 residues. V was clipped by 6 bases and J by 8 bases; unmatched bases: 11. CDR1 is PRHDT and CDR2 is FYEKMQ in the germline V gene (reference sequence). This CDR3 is CASRLYGQGARGYTF. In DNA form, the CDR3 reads TGTGCCAGCAGACTTTATGGACAGGGGGCGCGGGGCTACACCTTC.

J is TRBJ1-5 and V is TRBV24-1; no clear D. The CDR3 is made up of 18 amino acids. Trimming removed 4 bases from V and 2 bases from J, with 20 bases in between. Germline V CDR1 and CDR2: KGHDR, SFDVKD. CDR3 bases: TGTGCCACCAGTGACTGTGGACCTGAGCGGATATGCAATCAGCCCCAGCATTTT. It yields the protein CATSDCGPERICNQPQHF.

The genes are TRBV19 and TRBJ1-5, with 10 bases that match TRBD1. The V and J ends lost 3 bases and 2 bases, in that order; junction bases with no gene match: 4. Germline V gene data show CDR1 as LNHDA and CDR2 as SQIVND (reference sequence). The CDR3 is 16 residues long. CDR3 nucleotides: TGTGCCAGTAGTATGGGGGACAGGGGTGGCAATCAGCCCCAGCATTTT. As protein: CASSMGDRGGNQPQHF.

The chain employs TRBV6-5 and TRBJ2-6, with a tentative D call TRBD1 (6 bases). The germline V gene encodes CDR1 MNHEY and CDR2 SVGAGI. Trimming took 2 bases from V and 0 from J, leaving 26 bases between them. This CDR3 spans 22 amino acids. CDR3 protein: CASSYEFSPRWDKYSGANVLTF. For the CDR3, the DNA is TGTGCCAGCAGTTACGAGTTCAGCCCCAGGTGGGACAAATACTCTGGGGCCAACGTCCTGACTTTC.

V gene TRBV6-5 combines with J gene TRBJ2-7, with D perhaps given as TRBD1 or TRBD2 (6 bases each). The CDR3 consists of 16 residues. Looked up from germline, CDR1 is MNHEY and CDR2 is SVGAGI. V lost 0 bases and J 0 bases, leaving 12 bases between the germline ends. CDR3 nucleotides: TGTGCCAGCAGTTACTCGGGGGGCCAAAACTCCTACGAGCAGTACTTC. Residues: CASSYSGGQNSYEQYF.

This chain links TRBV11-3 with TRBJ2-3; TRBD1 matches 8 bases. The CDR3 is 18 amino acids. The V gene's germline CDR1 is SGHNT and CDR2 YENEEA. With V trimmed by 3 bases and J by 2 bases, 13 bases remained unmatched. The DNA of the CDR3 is TGTGCCAGCAGCTTTCGTAGGACAGGGTCCGATCTCACAGATACGCAGTATTTT. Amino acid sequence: CASSFRRTGSDLTDTQYF.

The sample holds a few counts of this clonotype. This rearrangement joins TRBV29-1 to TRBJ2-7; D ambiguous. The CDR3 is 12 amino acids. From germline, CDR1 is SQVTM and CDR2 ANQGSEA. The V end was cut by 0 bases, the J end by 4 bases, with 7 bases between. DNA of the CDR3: TGCAGCGTTGAAGATCTGGGTTACGAGCAGTACTTC. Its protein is CSVEDLGYEQYF.

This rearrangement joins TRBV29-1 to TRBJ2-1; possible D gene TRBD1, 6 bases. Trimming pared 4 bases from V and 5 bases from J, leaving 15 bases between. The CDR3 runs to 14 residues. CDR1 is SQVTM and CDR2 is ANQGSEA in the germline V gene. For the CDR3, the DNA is TGCAGCGTTGGACCGACAGGATACAACAATGAGCAGTTCTTC. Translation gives CSVGPTGYNNEQFF.

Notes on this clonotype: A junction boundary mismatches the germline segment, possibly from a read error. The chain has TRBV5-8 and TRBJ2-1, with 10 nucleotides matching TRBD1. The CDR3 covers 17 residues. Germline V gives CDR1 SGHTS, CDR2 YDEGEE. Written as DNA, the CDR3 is TGTGCCAGCAGCTTCCAAACGACAGGGGGCCCTTACAATGTGCAGTTCTTC. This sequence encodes CASSFQTTGGPYNVQFF.

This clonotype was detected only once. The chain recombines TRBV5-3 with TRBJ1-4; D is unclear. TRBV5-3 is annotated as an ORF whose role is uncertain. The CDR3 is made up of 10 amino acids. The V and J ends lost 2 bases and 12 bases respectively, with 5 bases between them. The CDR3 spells CARSFKELFF. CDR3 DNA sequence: TGTGCCAGAAGCTTCAAAGAACTGTTTTTT.

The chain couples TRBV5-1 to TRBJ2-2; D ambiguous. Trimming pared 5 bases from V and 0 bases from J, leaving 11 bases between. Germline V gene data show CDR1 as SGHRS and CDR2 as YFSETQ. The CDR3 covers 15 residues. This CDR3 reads CASRSTVSNTGELFF. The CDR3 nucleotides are TGCGCCAGCAGGTCAACAGTGTCGAACACCGGGGAGCTGTTTTTT.

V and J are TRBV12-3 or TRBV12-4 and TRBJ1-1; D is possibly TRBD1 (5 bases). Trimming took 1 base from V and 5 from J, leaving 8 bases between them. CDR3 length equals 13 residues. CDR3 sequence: CASSLGTPTEAFF. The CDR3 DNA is TGTGCCAGCAGTTTAGGGACACCTACTGAAGCTTTCTTT.

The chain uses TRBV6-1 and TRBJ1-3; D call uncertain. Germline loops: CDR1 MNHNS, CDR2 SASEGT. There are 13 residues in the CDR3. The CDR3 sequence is CALGSVSGNTIYF. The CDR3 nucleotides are TGTGCTCTAGGCAGTGTCTCTGGAAACACCATATATTTT.

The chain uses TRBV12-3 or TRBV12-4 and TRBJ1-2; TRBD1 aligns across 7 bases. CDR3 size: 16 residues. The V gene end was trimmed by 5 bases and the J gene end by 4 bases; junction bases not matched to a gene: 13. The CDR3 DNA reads TGTGCCAGCAGTCCCCCCCCACAGGGGAGAGCCTATGGCTACACCTTC. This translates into CASSPPPQGRAYGYTF.

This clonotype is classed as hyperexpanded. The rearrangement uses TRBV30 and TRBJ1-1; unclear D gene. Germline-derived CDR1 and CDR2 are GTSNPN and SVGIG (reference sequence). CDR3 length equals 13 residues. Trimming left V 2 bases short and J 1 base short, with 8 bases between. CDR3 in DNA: TGTGCCTGGAGTCCAGATACGAACACTGAAGCTTTCTTT. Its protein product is CAWSPDTNTEAFF.

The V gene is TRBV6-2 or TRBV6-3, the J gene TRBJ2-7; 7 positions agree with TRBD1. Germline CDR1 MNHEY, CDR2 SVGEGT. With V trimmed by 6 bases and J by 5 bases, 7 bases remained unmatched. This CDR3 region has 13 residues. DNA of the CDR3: TGTGCCAGCAGACAGGGGTTCCCGCACGAGCAGTACTTC. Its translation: CASRQGFPHEQYF.

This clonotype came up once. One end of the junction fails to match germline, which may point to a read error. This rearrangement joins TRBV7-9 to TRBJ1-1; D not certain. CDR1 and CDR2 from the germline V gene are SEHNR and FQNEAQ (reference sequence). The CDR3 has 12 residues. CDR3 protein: CASRLANTEAFF. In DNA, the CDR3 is TGTGCCAGCAGATTAGCGAACACTGAAGCTTTCTTT.

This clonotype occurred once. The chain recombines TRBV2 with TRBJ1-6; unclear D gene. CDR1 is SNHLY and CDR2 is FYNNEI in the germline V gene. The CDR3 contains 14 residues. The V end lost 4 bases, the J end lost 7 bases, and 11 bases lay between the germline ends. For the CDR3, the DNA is TGTGCCAGCAGTGTAGGGTCGATAAATTCACCCCTCCACTTT. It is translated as CASSVGSINSPLHF.

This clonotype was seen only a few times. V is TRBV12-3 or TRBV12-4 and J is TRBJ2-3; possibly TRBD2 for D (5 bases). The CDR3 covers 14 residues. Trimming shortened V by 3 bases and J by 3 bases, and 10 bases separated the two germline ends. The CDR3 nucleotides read TGTGCCAGCAGTTTTGGTCCGGGGACAGATACGCAGTATTTT. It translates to CASSFGPGTDTQYF.

Here the CDR3 DNA reads TGTGCCTGGGTCAAAGTCAGGGGTTACATGAACACTGAAGCTTTCTTT. It yields the protein CAWVKVRGYMNTEAFF. V is TRBV30 and J is TRBJ1-1, with a tentative D call TRBD1 (6 bases). Trimming shortened V by 5 bases and J by 0 bases, and 19 bases separated the two germline ends. Germline assignment: CDR1 GTSNPN and CDR2 SVGIG (reference sequence). The CDR3 is made up of 16 amino acids.

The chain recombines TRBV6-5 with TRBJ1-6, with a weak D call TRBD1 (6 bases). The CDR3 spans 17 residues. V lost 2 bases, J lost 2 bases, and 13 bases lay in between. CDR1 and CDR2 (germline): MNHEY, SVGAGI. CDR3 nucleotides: TGTGCCAGCAGTTACACCCCAGGGGTAGCCTATAATTCACCCCTCCACTTT. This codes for CASSYTPGVAYNSPLHF.

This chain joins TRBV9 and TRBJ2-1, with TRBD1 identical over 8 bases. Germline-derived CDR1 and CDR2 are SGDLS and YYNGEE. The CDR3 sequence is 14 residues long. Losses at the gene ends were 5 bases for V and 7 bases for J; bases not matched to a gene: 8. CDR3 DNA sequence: TGTGCCAGCAGTAGTCAGGGGGCTGTGAATGAGCAGTTCTTC. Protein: CASSSQGAVNEQFF.

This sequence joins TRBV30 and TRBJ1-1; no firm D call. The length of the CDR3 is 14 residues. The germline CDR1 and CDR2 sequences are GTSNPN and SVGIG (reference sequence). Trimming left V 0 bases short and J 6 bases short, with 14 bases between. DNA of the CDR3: TGTGCCTGGAGTGTTAAAAGTGCCCAGGCTGAAGCTTTCTTT. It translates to CAWSVKSAQAEAFF.

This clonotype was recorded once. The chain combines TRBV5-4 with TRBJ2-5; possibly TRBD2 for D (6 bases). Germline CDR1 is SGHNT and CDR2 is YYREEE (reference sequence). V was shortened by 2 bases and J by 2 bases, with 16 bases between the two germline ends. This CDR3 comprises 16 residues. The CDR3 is CASSFDGSGFQETQYF. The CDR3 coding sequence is TGTGCCAGCAGCTTCGACGGGAGCGGGTTTCAAGAGACCCAGTACTTC.

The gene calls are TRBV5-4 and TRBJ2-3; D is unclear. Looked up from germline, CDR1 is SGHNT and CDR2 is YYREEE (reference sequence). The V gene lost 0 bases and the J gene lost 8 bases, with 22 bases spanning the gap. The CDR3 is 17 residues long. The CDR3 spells CASSLGTVSTGDPTQYF. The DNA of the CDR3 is TGTGCCAGCAGCTTGGGGACGGTATCGACTGGTGACCCTACGCAGTATTTT.

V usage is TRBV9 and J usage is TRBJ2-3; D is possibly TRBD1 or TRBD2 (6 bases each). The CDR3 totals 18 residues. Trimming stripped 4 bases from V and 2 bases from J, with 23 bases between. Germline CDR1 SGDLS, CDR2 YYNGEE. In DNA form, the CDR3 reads TGTGCCAGCAGCCCGAGCAGGAGGGGGGCGTTCGACACAGATACGCAGTATTTT. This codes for CASSPSRRGAFDTDTQYF.

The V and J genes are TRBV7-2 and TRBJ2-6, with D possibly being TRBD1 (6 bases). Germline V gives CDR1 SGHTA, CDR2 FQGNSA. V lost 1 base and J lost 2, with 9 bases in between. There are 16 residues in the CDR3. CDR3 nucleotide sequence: TGTGCCAGCAGCTTAGGCCCAGGGGCTGGGGCCAACGTCCTGACTTTC. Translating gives CASSLGPGAGANVLTF.

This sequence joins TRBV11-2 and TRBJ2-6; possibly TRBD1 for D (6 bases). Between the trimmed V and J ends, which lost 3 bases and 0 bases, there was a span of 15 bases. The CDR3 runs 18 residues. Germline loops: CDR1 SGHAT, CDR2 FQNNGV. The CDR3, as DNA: TGTGCCAGCAGCTTCCACAGGGCTCCTAGCTCTGGGGCCAACGTCCTGACTTTC. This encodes CASSFHRAPSSGANVLTF.